These 30 T cell receptor beta chains came from one sample sequenced in a study of CD8 T cells in ankylosing spondylitis. TCRdb itself ran the 5' RACE reads through MiXCR, one entry per CDR3 protein. The table lists around 220,000 distinct CDR3 sequences, about 10% of them singletons. The source material was blood, either unsorted or a sorted T cell fraction (not recorded which). The origin of the receptors is a male donor with ankylosing spondylitis or in good health (not recorded which).

As concerns this clonotype: A much larger clone lies a single base off, so this may be a read error. The rearrangement uses TRBV2 and TRBJ2-7; 9 bases are shared with TRBD1. This CDR3 contains 15 residues. V was clipped by 6 bases and J by 5 bases; unmatched bases: 11. The germline gives CDR1 SNHLY, CDR2 FYNNEI. The CDR3 loop is CASSPFLDRGDEQYF. The CDR3 DNA reads TGTGCCAGCAGCCCTTTCTTGGACAGGGGTGACGAGCAGTACTTC.

The chain has TRBV29-1 and TRBJ2-7; D is perhaps TRBD1 (5 bases). The V end lost 4 bases, the J end lost 6 bases, and 16 bases lay between the germline ends. The CDR3 has 13 amino acids. CDR1 is SQVTM, CDR2 ANQGSEA, per germline. CDR3 region: CSVVQNQGFEQYF. CDR3 nucleotides: TGCAGCGTTGTACAAAATCAGGGTTTCGAGCAGTACTTC.

This clonotype was counted ten times or more. The rearrangement links TRBV18 to TRBJ2-2; no reliable D call. V lost 1 base, J lost 1 base, and 10 bases lay in between. Per the germline V gene, CDR1 is KGHSH and CDR2 is LQKENI. This CDR3 has 16 amino acids. CDR3 sequence: CASSPQPGVNTGELFF. Here the CDR3 DNA reads TGTGCCAGCTCACCACAGCCAGGCGTGAACACCGGGGAGCTGTTTTTT.

This clonotype has at least ten counts. This chain joins TRBV6-1 and TRBJ1-5; 8 nucleotides align to TRBD1. The length of the CDR3 is 13 residues. V lost 10 bases to trimming and J lost 7 bases; unmatched junction nucleotides: 9. CDR1 MNHNS and CDR2 SASEGT come from the germline V gene. The CDR3 DNA reads TGTGCCACCCGACAGGGGATGTCACAGCCCCAGCATTTT. Protein sequence: CATRQGMSQPQHF.

There are many counts of this clonotype. This chain joins TRBV9 and TRBJ1-5, with D unclear. CDR1 and CDR2 from the germline V gene are SGDLS and YYNGEE. The CDR3 is 17 residues long. The V end lost 0 bases, the J end lost 0 bases, and 13 bases lay between the germline ends. The CDR3: CASSVGPSAVSNQPQHF. The CDR3 DNA follows: TGTGCCAGCAGCGTAGGCCCCTCGGCGGTTAGCAATCAGCCCCAGCATTTT.

This chain links TRBV3-1 with TRBJ1-2, with D tentatively TRBD1 (5 bases). V lost 4 bases, J lost 0 bases, and 9 bases lay in between. Germline lookup yields CDR1 LGHDT and CDR2 YNNKEL (reference sequence). The CDR3 totals 14 residues. The CDR3 DNA sequence: TGTGCCAGCAGCCGGACACCTGCTAACTATGGCTACACCTTC. It codes for CASSRTPANYGYTF.

This clonotype was seen repeatedly, ten times or more. The chain is built from TRBV12-3 or TRBV12-4 and TRBJ2-1; 7 bases align to TRBD1. The CDR3 is made up of 10 amino acids. V was pared by 11 bases and J by 10 bases, with 5 bases of the junction left unmatched. The DNA of the CDR3 is TGTGCCTCGAGGGGGCGAGAGCAGTTCTTC. Its protein product is CASRGREQFF.

This clonotype has only a few counts. The rearrangement uses TRBV6-2 or TRBV6-3 and TRBJ2-7; perhaps TRBD1 as D (5 bases). Germline CDR1 reads MNHEY; CDR2 reads SVGEGT. The CDR3 totals 11 residues. Trimming took 9 bases from V and 2 from J, leaving 8 bases between them. CDR3 sequence: CASKGAYEQYF. CDR3 DNA sequence: TGTGCCAGTAAAGGGGCCTACGAGCAGTACTTC.

This clonotype has a count of ten or more. The chain links TRBV6-5 to TRBJ2-7, with D hard to call. Trimming stripped 5 bases from V and 9 bases from J, with 11 bases between. The CDR3 length is 11 residues. CDR1 MNHEY and CDR2 SVGAGI come from the germline V gene. CDR3: CASSNGSPQYF. The CDR3 DNA reads as TGTGCCAGCAGTAATGGTAGCCCGCAGTACTTC.

Many counts were recorded for this clonotype. The CDR3 DNA is TGTGCCAGCAGCTTAGTCCCGGGACCGATCAATCAGCCCCAGCATTTT. Amino acids: CASSLVPGPINQPQHF. This chain joins TRBV5-5 and TRBJ1-5, with D perhaps TRBD1 (5 bases). The V and J ends lost 2 bases and 3 bases respectively, with 15 bases between them. Germline CDR1 SGHKS, CDR2 YYEKEE (reference sequence). The CDR3 spans 16 residues.

This clonotype was seen many times. The chain combines TRBV15 with TRBJ1-1, with a possible D match to TRBD1 (5 bases). The CDR3 sequence is 13 residues long. The V gene's germline CDR1 is LNHNV and CDR2 YYDKDF (reference sequence). Trimming left V 0 bases short and J 8 bases short, with 10 bases between. The CDR3 coding sequence is TGTGCCACCAGCAGAGATGGGACGGGGGAAGCTTTCTTT. This encodes CATSRDGTGEAFF.

This chain joins TRBV6-1 and TRBJ2-1; TRBD1 aligns across 7 bases. J was trimmed by 10 bases and V by 6 bases; bases with no gene match: 9. CDR1 is MNHNS and CDR2 is SASEGT in the germline V gene. This CDR3 comprises 13 residues. Here the CDR3 DNA reads TGTGCCAGCAGGGAACAGGGGACGGGGGAGCAGTTCTTC. The encoded protein is CASREQGTGEQFF.

This clonotype was seen ten or more times. The gene calls are TRBV7-2 and TRBJ2-1; 13 bases align to TRBD2. The CDR3 spans 15 residues. The V gene end was trimmed by 5 bases and the J gene end by 7 bases; junction bases not matched to a gene: 5. From germline, CDR1 is SGHTA and CDR2 FQGNSA. The CDR3 sequence: CASSIQGLAGNEQFF. In DNA, the CDR3 is TGTGCCAGCAGCATACAGGGACTAGCGGGGAATGAGCAGTTCTTC.

Ten or more counts support this clonotype. This chain joins TRBV6-1 and TRBJ2-5; possibly TRBD2 for D (5 bases). V lost 5 bases and J 4 bases, leaving 20 bases between the germline ends. There are 16 residues in the CDR3. The germline gives CDR1 MNHNS, CDR2 SASEGT. The CDR3 loop is CASSLLATKNGETQYF. CDR3 DNA sequence: TGTGCCAGCAGTCTTCTAGCTACAAAAAACGGAGAGACCCAGTACTTC.

This clonotype was detected many times. The chain carries TRBV12-3 or TRBV12-4 and TRBJ2-7; D is perhaps TRBD1 (6 bases). V lost 4 bases to trimming and J lost 3 bases, with 10 bases between them. The CDR3 sequence is 13 residues long. CDR3 nucleotide sequence: TGTGCCAGCAGTTGGGACAAGGACTACGAGCAGTACTTC. It specifies CASSWDKDYEQYF.

The sample holds many counts of this clonotype. The V and J genes are TRBV24-1 and TRBJ2-3; 8 nucleotides match TRBD1. The CDR3 is 14 residues long. The V segment lost 7 bases and the J segment 6 bases; nucleotides outside the gene matches: 8. Germline V gene sequence: CDR1 KGHDR, CDR2 SFDVKD. The CDR3, as DNA: TGTGCCACCAGCCAAGTGGACAGGGCCGATACGCAGTATTTT. It yields the protein CATSQVDRADTQYF.

This clonotype appeared a few times. The rearrangement joins TRBV5-6 to TRBJ2-5; D uncertain. V lost 1 base to trimming and J lost 2 bases, with 6 bases between them. The CDR3 is made up of 13 amino acids. Germline V gene sequence: CDR1 SGHDT, CDR2 YYEEEE. The CDR3 bases are TGTGCCAGCAGCTTGTGGCCTCAAGAGACCCAGTACTTC. Translation gives CASSLWPQETQYF. Full variable domain (rest looked up from reference TRBV5-6 and TRBJ2-5): DAGVTQSPTHLIKTRGQQVTLRCSPKSGHDTVSWYQQALGQGPQFIFQYYEEEERQRGNFPDRFSGHQFPNYSSELNVNALLLGDSALYLCASSLWPQETQYFGPGTRLLVL.

This clonotype has ten or more counts. V gene TRBV5-1 combines with J gene TRBJ2-3; D remains ambiguous. V was shortened by 0 bases and J by 6 bases, with 8 bases between the two germline ends. Germline assignment: CDR1 SGHRS and CDR2 YFSETQ. This CDR3 region has 13 residues. The CDR3 DNA follows: TGCGCCAGCAGCTTGGTAACCCTGGATACGCAGTATTTT. Translated: CASSLVTLDTQYF.

This clonotype has at least ten counts. The rearrangement links TRBV20-1 to TRBJ2-1, with D perhaps TRBD1 or TRBD2 (5 bases each). This CDR3 contains 14 residues. V lost 6 bases and J 1 base, leaving 13 bases between the germline ends. Germline V CDR1 and CDR2: DFQATT, SNEGSKA (reference sequence). The CDR3 coding sequence is TGCAGTGCGGAGACGGGGCGGTCCTACAATGAGCAGTTCTTC. It specifies CSAETGRSYNEQFF.

This clonotype was picked up many times. The chain combines TRBV5-5 with TRBJ2-1; 15 bases align to TRBD2. After removal of 2 bases from V and 9 bases from J, the junction contained 6 bases not matched to a gene. Germline CDR1 and CDR2: SGHKS and YYEKEE (reference sequence). The CDR3 runs 16 residues. The CDR3 loop reads CASSLGLAGGQGEQFF. In nucleotides, the CDR3 is TGTGCCAGCAGCTTAGGACTAGCGGGGGGGCAAGGTGAGCAGTTCTTC.

This clonotype appeared a few times. It may be a read error: a sequence one base away is much more abundant. The chain joins TRBV5-6 to TRBJ2-1, with 10 positions matching TRBD1. Germline loops: CDR1 SGHDT, CDR2 YYEEEE. The CDR3 consists of 13 residues. J gave up 6 bases and V 3 bases, and 0 bases lay outside the gene matches. The DNA of the CDR3 is TGTGCCAGCAGCTGGGACAGGGGCAATGAGCAGTTCTTC. This codes for CASSWDRGNEQFF.

V is TRBV5-1 and J is TRBJ2-7; possibly TRBD2 for D (6 bases). V lost 5 bases, J lost 5 bases, and 20 bases lay in between. The CDR3 totals 15 residues. CDR1 is SGHRS and CDR2 is YFSETQ in the germline V gene. The CDR3 loop reads CASSNLPGAGDEQYF. The CDR3 DNA reads TGCGCCAGCAGTAACTTACCGGGAGCCGGAGACGAGCAGTACTTC. The full variable domain, rest sourced from reference TRBV5-1 and TRBJ2-7, is KAGVTQTPRYLIKTRGQQVTLSCSPISGHRSVSWYQQTPGQGLQFLFEYFSETQRNKGNFPGRFSGRQFSNSRSEMNVSTLELGDSALYLCASSNLPGAGDEQYFGPGTRLTVT.

The chain employs TRBV5-1 and TRBJ2-1, with D maybe TRBD2 (7 bases). The V gene's germline CDR1 is SGHRS and CDR2 YFSETQ. V dropped 0 bases and J dropped 2 bases, with 12 bases sitting between them. The CDR3 spans 16 residues. The CDR3 coding sequence is TGCGCCAGCAGCTTGGGTGGGGGGGGGCCCTACAATGAGCAGTTCTTC. Translated, it gives CASSLGGGGPYNEQFF.

This clonotype has only a few counts. The rearrangement joins TRBV6-1 to TRBJ2-3, with TRBD2 matching over 11 bases. The CDR3 consists of 16 residues. V lost 7 bases and J lost 2; bases outside the gene matches: 8. Germline lookup yields CDR1 MNHNS and CDR2 SASEGT. CDR3 region: CASITSGGDHTDTQYF. The CDR3 DNA reads TGTGCCAGCATAACTAGCGGGGGAGATCACACAGATACGCAGTATTTT.

Regarding this clonotype: A much bigger clone sits one base away, suggesting this may be a read error. The chain carries TRBV20-1 and TRBJ2-7; D remains ambiguous. The CDR3 length is 10 residues. CDR1 is DFQATT, CDR2 SNEGSKA, per germline (reference sequence). The CDR3 spells CSGRGYEQYF. The CDR3 DNA is TGCAGTGGTAGAGGCTACGAGCAGTACTTC.

The chain joins TRBV20-1 to TRBJ2-3; 13 positions agree with TRBD2. Germline CDR1 and CDR2: DFQATT and SNEGSKA (reference sequence). V trimming: 5 bases; J trimming: 5 bases; junction bases outside the gene matches: 7. CDR3 length: 15 amino acids. The CDR3 DNA is TGCAGTGCTTCCCCACTAGCGGGGGGGCAAGATACGCAGTATTTT. Encoded protein: CSASPLAGGQDTQYF.

In its sample, this clonotype was seen a few times. The V gene is TRBV5-1, the J gene TRBJ2-6; TRBD1 or TRBD2 may be the D gene (6 bases each). The germline gives CDR1 SGHRS, CDR2 YFSETQ. The V end was cut by 4 bases, the J end by 2 bases, with 19 bases between. The CDR3 consists of 18 residues. CDR3: CASSLAWGAQTGANVLTF. In nucleotides, the CDR3 is TGCGCCAGCAGCCTCGCTTGGGGGGCACAGACTGGGGCCAACGTCCTGACTTTC.

This clonotype has only a few counts. The chain carries TRBV28 and TRBJ2-7, with TRBD2 identical over 11 bases. Germline values: CDR1 MDHEN, CDR2 SYDVKM. The junction had 7 bases not matched to a gene; V was cut back by 3 bases and J by 6 bases. The length of the CDR3 is 15 residues. CDR3 nucleotides: TGTGCCAGCAGTTTCATGACTAGCGGGGTCCCCGAGCAGTACTTC. Translated, it gives CASSFMTSGVPEQYF.

This clonotype has a count of ten or more. The genes are TRBV6-1 and TRBJ2-1; D call uncertain. The V end was cut by 6 bases, the J end by 7 bases, with 16 bases between. This CDR3 comprises 14 residues. Germline assignment: CDR1 MNHNS and CDR2 SASEGT. CDR3 bases: TGTGCCAGCAGGACCCCAACTGAGCCAAATGAGCAGTTCTTC. Translating it yields CASRTPTEPNEQFF.

The DNA of the CDR3 is TGCGCCAGCAGCTCGGGACTAGCGGGGTGGTCAGATACGCAGTATTTT. Translation: CASSSGLAGWSDTQYF. This chain uses TRBV5-1 with TRBJ2-3; 13 nucleotides align to TRBD2. In germline, CDR1 is SGHRS, CDR2 YFSETQ. The CDR3 spans 16 residues. J lost 4 bases, V lost 3 bases, and 5 bases had no gene match.